The sequence of this TCR beta chain was determined in a study of shared clonotypes between healthy human individuals. Trimming removed 4 bases at V and 5 bases at J, with 10 bases between. This CDR3 comprises 13 residues. Germline V CDR1 and CDR2: SGDLS, YYNGEE. Only one count was recorded for this clone. Here immunoSEQ multiplex PCR was the method, and the copy in TCRdb shows in-frame clones only, minus some. Of about half a million clones in the sample, 77% were seen once. This sequence joins TRBV9 and TRBJ1-5, with D tentatively TRBD1 (6 bases). This sequence originates from a woman aged 40 to 50 in good health. Some clones in this sample may be carry-over from other donors' samples. The sequenced material came from PBMCs. This CDR3 reads CASSPQGDQPQHF. The CDR3 nucleotides read TGTGCCAGCAGCCCACAGGGAGATCAGCCCCAGCATTTT.